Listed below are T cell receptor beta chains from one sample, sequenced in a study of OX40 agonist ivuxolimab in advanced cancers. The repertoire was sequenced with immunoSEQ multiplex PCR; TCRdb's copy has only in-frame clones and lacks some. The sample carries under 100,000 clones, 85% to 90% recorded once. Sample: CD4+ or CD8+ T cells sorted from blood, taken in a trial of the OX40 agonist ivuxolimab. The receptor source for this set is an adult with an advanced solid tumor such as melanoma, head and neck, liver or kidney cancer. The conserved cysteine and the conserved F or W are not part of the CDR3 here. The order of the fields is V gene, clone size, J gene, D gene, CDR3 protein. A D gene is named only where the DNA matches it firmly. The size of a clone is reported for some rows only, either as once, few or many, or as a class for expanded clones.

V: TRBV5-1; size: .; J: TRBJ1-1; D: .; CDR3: ASSLYGARQTEAF
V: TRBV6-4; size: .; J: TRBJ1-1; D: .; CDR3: ASSEHPLTEAF
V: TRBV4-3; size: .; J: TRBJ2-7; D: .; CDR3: ASSQDWSGGYEQY
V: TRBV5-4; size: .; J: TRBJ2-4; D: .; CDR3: ASSLDRAGAKNIQY
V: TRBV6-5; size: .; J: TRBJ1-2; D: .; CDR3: ASSSIYGYT
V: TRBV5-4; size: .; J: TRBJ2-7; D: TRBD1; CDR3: ASSLAGLAGQDEQY
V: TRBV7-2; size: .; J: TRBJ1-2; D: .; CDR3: ASRLAGYGYT
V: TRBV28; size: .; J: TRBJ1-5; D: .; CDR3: ASSLFSGRLAPQH
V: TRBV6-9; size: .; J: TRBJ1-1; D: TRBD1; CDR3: ASSPAPGQKQLNTEAF
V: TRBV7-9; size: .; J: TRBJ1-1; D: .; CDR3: ASSLAQKAEAF
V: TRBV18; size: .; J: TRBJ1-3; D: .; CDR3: ASSPVARTNSGNTIY
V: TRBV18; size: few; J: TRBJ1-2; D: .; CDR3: ASSPPAAANYGYT
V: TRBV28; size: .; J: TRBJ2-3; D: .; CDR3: ASSLSGPGTDTQY
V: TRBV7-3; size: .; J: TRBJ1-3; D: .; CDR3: ASSLGSSGNTIY
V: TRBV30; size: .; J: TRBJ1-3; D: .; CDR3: AWGRGLSGNTIY
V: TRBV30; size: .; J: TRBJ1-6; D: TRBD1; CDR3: AWSGSTGGISPLH
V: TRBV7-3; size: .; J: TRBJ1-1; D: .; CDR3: ASSRSMNAEAF